What follows are 9 T cell receptor beta chains derived from one specimen sequenced in a study of shared clonotypes between healthy human individuals. TCRdb's table, derived via immunoSEQ multiplex PCR, lists solely in-frame clones and lacks some. The sample comprises a few million clones, approximately 92% of which are singletons, and roughly 0.14% rests with the top ten. Sequenced: naive CD4+ T cells sorted from blood. The subset denotes: CD45RA+ positively selected. These receptors all come from a man younger than 35 in good health.

This clone appeared a single time. This sequence joins TRBV19 and TRBJ2-5, with D uncertain. CDR3 length: 12 residues. The V gene's germline CDR1 is LNHDA and CDR2 SQIVND (reference sequence). The V end was cut by 3 bases, the J end by 7 bases, with 9 bases between. The CDR3 DNA follows: TGTGCCAGTAGTATGTTTCCCGGGACCCAGTACTTC. Its protein product is CASSMFPGTQYF.

This clone was seen only once. CDR3 sequence (DNA): TGTGCCAGCAACGGGTGGGACATCCAATCGGGAAGAACCCAGTACTTC. Translated: CASNGWDIQSGRTQYF. The chain employs TRBV6-4 and TRBJ2-5, with a tentative D call TRBD1 (6 bases). The V end was cut by 7 bases, the J end by 8 bases, with 26 bases between. CDR1 and CDR2 (germline): MRHNA, SNTAGT. The length of the CDR3 is 16 residues.

This chain uses TRBV6-6 with TRBJ1-1; TRBD1 matches at 12 bases. CDR1 MNHNY and CDR2 SVGAGI come from the germline V gene (reference sequence). J gave up 7 bases and V 7 bases, and 10 bases lay outside the gene matches. The CDR3 is 15 amino acids. In DNA, the CDR3 is TGTGCCAGCACCGAGGGACAGGGGGCATGGGGTGAAGCTTTCTTT. Protein product: CASTEGQGAWGEAFF.

This chain links TRBV6-1 with TRBJ2-3; TRBD1 matches at 8 bases. The CDR3 consists of 15 residues. In germline, CDR1 is MNHNS, CDR2 SASEGT. J gave up 5 bases and V 6 bases, and 10 bases lay outside the gene matches. CDR3 protein: CASRPDRETVDTQYF. The CDR3 DNA is TGTGCCAGCAGACCGGACAGGGAAACAGTAGATACGCAGTATTTT.

The J gene is TRBJ2-7, the V gene TRBV5-1, with D perhaps TRBD1 or TRBD2 (6 bases each). CDR3 length equals 14 residues. The germline V gene has CDR1 SGHRS and CDR2 YFSETQ. V lost 4 bases to trimming and J lost 5 bases, with 16 bases between them. For the CDR3, the DNA is TGCGCCAGCAGCCCGGGGGCAGGGAAGCACGAGCAGTACTTC. Its protein product is CASSPGAGKHEQYF.

This clone was recorded a few times. A much bigger clone sits one base away, suggesting this may be a read error. The rearrangement links TRBV13 to TRBJ2-7; no definite D call. CDR3 length: 11 residues. Germline-derived CDR1 and CDR2 are PRHDT and FYEKMQ (reference sequence). V was shortened by 1 base and J by 5 bases, with 3 bases between the two germline ends. CDR3 sequence (DNA): TGTGCCAGCAGCTTAGCCCACGAGCAGTACTTC. This sequence encodes CASSLAHEQYF.

This clone was picked up one time. V gene TRBV25-1 combines with J gene TRBJ2-3, with D uncertain. The CDR3 consists of 16 residues. The germline CDR1 and CDR2 sequences are MGHDK and SYGVNS. V was trimmed by 2 bases and J by 3 bases, leaving 15 bases between them. CDR3 coding DNA: TGTGCCAGCAGTGAAATGGGTCTGATAAGTACAGATACGCAGTATTTT. This codes for CASSEMGLISTDTQYF.

In regard to this clone: Other DNA sequences of this sample code for an identical CDR3. The rearrangement links TRBV6-5 to TRBJ1-2, with a weak D call TRBD1 (6 bases). Germline assignment: CDR1 MNHEY and CDR2 SVGAGI. Trimming took 0 bases from V and 3 from J, leaving 8 bases between them. CDR3 length: 14 amino acids. Here the CDR3 reads CASSYSNRDYGYTF. The CDR3 DNA is TGTGCCAGCAGTTACTCGAACAGGGACTATGGCTACACCTTC.

The chain uses TRBV11-3 and TRBJ2-1; D perhaps matches TRBD2 (5 bases). The CDR3 sequence is 13 residues long. Germline CDR1 SGHNT, CDR2 YENEEA. Trimming stripped 4 bases from V and 6 bases from J, with 10 bases between. The CDR3 coding sequence is TGTGCCAGCAGCTCCCGGGATCTCAATGAGCAGTTCTTC. It encodes CASSSRDLNEQFF.